The T cell receptor (beta chain) described here comes from a study of CD8 T cells in Susac syndrome. Germline V gene sequence: CDR1 SGHTA, CDR2 FQGNSA. V was cut by 5 bases and J by 3 bases, with 8 bases left in between. CDR3 size: 13 residues. Random hexamers were used to reverse transcribe an amount of roughly 0.5 to 1 ug RNA. One entry per CDR3 protein, called by TCRdb with MiXCR from the immunoSEQ multiplex PCR reads. The sample gives roughly 220,000 distinct CDR3 sequences, approximately 94% of which show up once; 0.15% is in the top ten. The source is a human donor with Susac syndrome. The J gene is TRBJ2-4, the V gene TRBV7-2; perhaps TRBD1 as D (5 bases). Sequencing was carried out using CD4+ T cells from PBMCs. The CDR3: CASSPRVKNIQYF. In nucleotides, the CDR3 is TGTGCCAGCAGCCCCAGGGTCAAAAACATTCAGTACTTC.